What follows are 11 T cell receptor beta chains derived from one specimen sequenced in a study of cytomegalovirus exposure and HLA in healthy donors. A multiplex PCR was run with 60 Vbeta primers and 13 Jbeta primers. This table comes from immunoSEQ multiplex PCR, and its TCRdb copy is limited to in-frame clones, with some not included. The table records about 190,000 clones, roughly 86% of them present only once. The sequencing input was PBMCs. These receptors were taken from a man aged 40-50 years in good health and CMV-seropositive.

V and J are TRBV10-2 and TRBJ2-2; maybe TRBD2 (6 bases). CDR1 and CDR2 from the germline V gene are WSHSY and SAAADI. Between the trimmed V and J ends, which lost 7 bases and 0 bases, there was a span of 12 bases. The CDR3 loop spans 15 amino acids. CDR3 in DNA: TGCGCCAGCAACCCGGGACTTTCGAACACCGGGGAGCTGTTTTTT. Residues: CASNPGLSNTGELFF.

This CDR3 is CASTREPAGEQYF. CDR3 sequence (DNA): TGCGCCAGTACCCGGGAACCGGCGGGGGAGCAGTACTTC. The chain is built from TRBV5-1 and TRBJ2-7, with D perhaps TRBD2 (6 bases). The germline gives CDR1 SGHRS, CDR2 YFSETQ. V shed 8 bases and J shed 7 bases, with 19 bases lying between them. This CDR3 is built from 13 residues. Full variable domain (rest looked up from reference TRBV5-1 and TRBJ2-7): KAGVTQTPRYLIKTRGQQVTLSCSPISGHRSVSWYQQTPGQGLQFLFEYFSETQRNKGNFPGRFSGRQFSNSRSEMNVSTLELGDSALYLCASTREPAGEQYFGPGTRLTVT.

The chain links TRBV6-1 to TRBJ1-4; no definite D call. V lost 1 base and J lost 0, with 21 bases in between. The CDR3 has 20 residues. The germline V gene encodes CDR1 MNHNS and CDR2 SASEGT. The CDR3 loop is CASSEVRRTAVGATNEKLFF. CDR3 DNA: TGTGCCAGCAGTGAAGTGAGACGGACGGCGGTCGGGGCAACTAATGAAAAACTGTTTTTT.

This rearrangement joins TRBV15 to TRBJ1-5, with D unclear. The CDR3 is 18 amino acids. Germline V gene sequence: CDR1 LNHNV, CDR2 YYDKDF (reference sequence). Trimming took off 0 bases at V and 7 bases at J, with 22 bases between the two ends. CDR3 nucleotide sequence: TGTGCCACCAGCAGAGATTCCACCGGGGTACCCACGAGCCAGCCCCAGCATTTT. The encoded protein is CATSRDSTGVPTSQPQHF.

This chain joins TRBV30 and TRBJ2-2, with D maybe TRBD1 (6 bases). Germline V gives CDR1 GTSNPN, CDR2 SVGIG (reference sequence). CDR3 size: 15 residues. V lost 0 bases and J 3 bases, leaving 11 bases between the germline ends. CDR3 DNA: TGTGCCTGGAGTGTGACAGGAAGAGACACCGGGGAGCTGTTTTTT. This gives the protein CAWSVTGRDTGELFF.

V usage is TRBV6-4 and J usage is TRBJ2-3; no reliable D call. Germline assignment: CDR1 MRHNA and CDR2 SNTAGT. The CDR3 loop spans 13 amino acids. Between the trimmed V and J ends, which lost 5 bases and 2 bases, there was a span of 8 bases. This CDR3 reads CASSRQTTDTQYF. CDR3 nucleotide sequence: TGTGCCAGCAGTCGACAAACCACAGATACGCAGTATTTT.

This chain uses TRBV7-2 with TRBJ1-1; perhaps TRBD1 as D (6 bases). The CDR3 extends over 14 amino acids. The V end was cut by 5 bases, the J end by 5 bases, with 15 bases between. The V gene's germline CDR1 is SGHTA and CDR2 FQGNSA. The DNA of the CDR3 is TGTGCCAGCAGCATAGATCCCGGACAGACTGAAGCTTTCTTT. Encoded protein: CASSIDPGQTEAFF.

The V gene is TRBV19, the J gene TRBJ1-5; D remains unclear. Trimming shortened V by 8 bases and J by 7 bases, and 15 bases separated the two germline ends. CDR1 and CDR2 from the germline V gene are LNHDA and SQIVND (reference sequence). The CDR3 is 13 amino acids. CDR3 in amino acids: CASQPGGQQPQHF. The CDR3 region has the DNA TGTGCCAGTCAACCGGGAGGGCAACAGCCCCAGCATTTT.

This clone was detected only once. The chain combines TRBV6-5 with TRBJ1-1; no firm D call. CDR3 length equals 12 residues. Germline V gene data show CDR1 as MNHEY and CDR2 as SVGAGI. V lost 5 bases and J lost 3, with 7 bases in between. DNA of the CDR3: TGTGCCAGCAGTAACGGGGACACTGAAGCTTTCTTT. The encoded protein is CASSNGDTEAFF.

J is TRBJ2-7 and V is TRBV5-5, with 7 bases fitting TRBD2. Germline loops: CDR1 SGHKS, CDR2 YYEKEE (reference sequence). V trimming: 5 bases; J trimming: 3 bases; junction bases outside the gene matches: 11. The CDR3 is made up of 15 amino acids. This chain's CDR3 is CASSDLGRAHYEQYF. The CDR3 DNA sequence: TGTGCCAGCAGTGATTTGGGGAGGGCTCACTACGAGCAGTACTTC.

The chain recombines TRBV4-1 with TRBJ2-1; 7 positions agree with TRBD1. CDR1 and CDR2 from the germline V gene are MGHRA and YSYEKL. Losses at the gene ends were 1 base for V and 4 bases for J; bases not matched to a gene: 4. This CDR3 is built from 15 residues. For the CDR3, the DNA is TGCGCCAGCAGCCAAGGCGGACAGGTATACAATGAGCAGTTCTTC. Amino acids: CASSQGGQVYNEQFF.